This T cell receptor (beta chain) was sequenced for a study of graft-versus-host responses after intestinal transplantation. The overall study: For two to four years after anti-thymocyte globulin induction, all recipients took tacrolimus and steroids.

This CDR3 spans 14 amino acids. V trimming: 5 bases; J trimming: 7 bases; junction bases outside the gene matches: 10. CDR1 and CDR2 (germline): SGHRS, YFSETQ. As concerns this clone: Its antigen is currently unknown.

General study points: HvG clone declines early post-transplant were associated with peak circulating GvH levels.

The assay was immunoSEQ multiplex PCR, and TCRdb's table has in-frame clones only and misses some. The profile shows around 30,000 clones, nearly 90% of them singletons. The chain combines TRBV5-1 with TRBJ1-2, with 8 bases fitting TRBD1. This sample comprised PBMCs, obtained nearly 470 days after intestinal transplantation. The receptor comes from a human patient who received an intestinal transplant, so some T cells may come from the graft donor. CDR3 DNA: TGCGCCAGCAGTTCCGCCTCAGGGGGCGGTGGCTACACCTTC. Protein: CASSSASGGGGYTF.